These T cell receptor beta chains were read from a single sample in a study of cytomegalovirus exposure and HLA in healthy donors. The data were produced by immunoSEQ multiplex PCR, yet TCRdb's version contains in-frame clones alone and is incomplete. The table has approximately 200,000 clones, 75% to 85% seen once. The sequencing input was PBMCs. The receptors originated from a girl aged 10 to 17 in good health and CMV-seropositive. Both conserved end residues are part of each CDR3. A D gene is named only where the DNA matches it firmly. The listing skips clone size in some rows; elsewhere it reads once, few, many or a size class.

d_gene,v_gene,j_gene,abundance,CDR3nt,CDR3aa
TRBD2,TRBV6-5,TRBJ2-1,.,TGTGCCAGCAGAGGAGCGGGGGGGCCACACAATGAGCAGTTCTTC,CASRGAGGPHNEQFF
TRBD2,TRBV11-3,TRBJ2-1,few,TGTGCCAGCAGCTTACAGTATGGGACTAGAGGCAATGAGCAGTTCTTC,CASSLQYGTRGNEQFF
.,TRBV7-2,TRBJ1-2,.,TGTGCCAGCAGCCCCCCGACAGATAACTATGGCTACACCTTC,CASSPPTDNYGYTF
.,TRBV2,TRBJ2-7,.,TGTGCCAGCAGTGAAGCGTTTATTGAGCAGTACTTC,CASSEAFIEQYF
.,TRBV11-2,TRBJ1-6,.,TGTGCCAGCAGCCCAGAGGGTGTCTCCTATAATTCACCCCTCCACTTT,CASSPEGVSYNSPLHF
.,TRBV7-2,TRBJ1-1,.,TGTGCCAGCAGACCAGGGGACCGCGGCACTGAAGCTTTCTTT,CASRPGDRGTEAFF
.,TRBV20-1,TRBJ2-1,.,TGCAGTCCTACTTACAATGAGCAGTTCTTC,CSPTYNEQFF
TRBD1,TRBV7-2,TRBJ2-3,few,TGTGCCAGCAGCTTGGGACAGGGGGCAGATACGCAGTATTTT,CASSLGQGADTQYF
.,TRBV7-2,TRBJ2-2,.,TGTGCCAGCAGCTTAGCGCGGGAAGTCCCCGGGGAGCTGTTTTTT,CASSLAREVPGELFF
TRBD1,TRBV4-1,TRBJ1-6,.,TGCGCCAGCAGCGAACAGGGGTGGTCACCCCTCCACTTT,CASSEQGWSPLHF
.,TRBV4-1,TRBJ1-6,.,TGCGCCAGCAGCCAACAGGGTGGATCACCCCTCCACTTT,CASSQQGGSPLHF
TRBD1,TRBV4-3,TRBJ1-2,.,TGCGCCAGCAGTCTATCACATACAGGGGTTTATGGCTACACCTTC,CASSLSHTGVYGYTF
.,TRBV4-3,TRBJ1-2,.,TGCGCCAGCAGCCAAGATCAAGGGGCGGCCTATGGCTACACCTTC,CASSQDQGAAYGYTF
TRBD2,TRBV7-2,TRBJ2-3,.,TGTGCCAGCAGCTTAGGCGGGGGGCCCACAGATACGCAGTATTTT,CASSLGGGPTDTQYF
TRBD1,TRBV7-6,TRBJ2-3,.,TGTGCCAGCAGTTCGGACAGGGACACAGATACGCAGTATTTT,CASSSDRDTDTQYF
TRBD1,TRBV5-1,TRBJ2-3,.,TGCGCCAGCAGCGCGGGACAGGGGTCCACAGATACGCAGTATTTT,CASSAGQGSTDTQYF
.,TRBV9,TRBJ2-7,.,TGTGCCAGCAGCGCCGAGACAGACTCCTACGAGCAGTACTTC,CASSAETDSYEQYF
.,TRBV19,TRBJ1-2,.,TGTGCCAGTAGTATAGCCCCTCAGGGTGGCTATGGCTACACCTTC,CASSIAPQGGYGYTF
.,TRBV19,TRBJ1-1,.,TGTGCCAGTAGTATAGGCCCCTCGACAGGAAGGAACACTGAAGCTTTCTTT,CASSIGPSTGRNTEAFF
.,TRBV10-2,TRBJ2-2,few,TGCGCCAGCAGTGAGTCCGGCAGGGTCAACACCGGGGAGCTGTTTTTT,CASSESGRVNTGELFF
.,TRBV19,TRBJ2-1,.,TGTGCCAGTAGTATCTCACGGTACAATGAGCAGTTCTTC,CASSISRYNEQFF
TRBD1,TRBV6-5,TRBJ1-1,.,TGTGCCAGCAGGCAAATCCGACAGGGGCCCACTGAAGCTTTCTTT,CASRQIRQGPTEAFF
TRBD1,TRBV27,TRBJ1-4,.,TGTGCCAGCAGGTACGGGACAGGAGAGGAAAAACTGTTTTTT,CASRYGTGEEKLFF
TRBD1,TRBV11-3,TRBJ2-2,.,TGTGCCAGCAGCTTTTTCGGGTCTGGGACAGGGAAAACCGGGGAGCTGTTTTTT,CASSFFGSGTGKTGELFF
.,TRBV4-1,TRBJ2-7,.,TGCGCCAGCAGCCAAGATGGAGGGGCTTACGAGCAGTACTTC,CASSQDGGAYEQYF
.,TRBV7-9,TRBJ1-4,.,TGTGCCAGCAGCTTAGGTCCAGACAGATCGGTGTTTTTT,CASSLGPDRSVFF
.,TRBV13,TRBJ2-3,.,TGTGCCAGCAGCTTAAGGGGGACCACAGATACGCAGTATTTT,CASSLRGTTDTQYF
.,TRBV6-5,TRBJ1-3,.,TGTGCCAGCAGTTACTCGATGGCAGGGGCAGGAAACACCATATATTTT,CASSYSMAGAGNTIYF
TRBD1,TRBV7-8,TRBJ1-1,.,TGTGCCAGCAGCTTAGACAGGGGTACGGAAGCTTTCTTT,CASSLDRGTEAFF
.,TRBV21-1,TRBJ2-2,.,TGTGCCAGCAGCAAAGGACTAGCGGGGGCCAACACCGGGGAGCTGTTTTTT,CASSKGLAGANTGELFF
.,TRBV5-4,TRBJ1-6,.,TGTGCCAGCAGCTTGGGAAGTGGGGAGCCACCCCTCCACTTT,CASSLGSGEPPLHF
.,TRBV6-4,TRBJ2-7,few,TGTGCCACCCGACAGGAGGGACAGAGCCCTTACGAGCAGTACTTC,CATRQEGQSPYEQYF
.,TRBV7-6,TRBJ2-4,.,TGTGCCAGCAGCCCTGACAGAGAACCTAAAAACATTCAGTACTTC,CASSPDREPKNIQYF
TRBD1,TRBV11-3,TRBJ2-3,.,TGTGCCAGCAGCTTAGGGACAGGAGCTAGCACAGATACGCAGTATTTT,CASSLGTGASTDTQYF
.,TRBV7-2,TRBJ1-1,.,TGTGCCAGCAGCTTTTCCGGACTGAGTGAAGCTTTCTTT,CASSFSGLSEAFF
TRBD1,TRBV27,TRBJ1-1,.,TGTGCCAGCAGTTTCCCCCCCGGTACAGGGGACACTGAAGCTTTCTTT,CASSFPPGTGDTEAFF
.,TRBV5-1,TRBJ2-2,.,TGCGCCAGCAGCTCCACAGCCAGGGGTGCCGGGGAGCTGTTTTTT,CASSSTARGAGELFF
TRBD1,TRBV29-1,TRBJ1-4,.,TGCAGCGTTGATGGGACAGGGGATGAAAAACTGTTTTTT,CSVDGTGDEKLFF
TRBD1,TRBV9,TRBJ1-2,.,TGTGCCAGCAGCGTAGGGGACAGGGGGCTCTCTAACTATGGCTACACCTTC,CASSVGDRGLSNYGYTF
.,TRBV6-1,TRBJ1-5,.,TGTGCCAGCAGTGACAACGAGCTAGGTAACCAGCACTTT,CASSDNELGNQHF
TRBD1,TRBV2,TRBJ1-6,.,TGTGCCAGCAGTGGCCTAGACAGGGGCAATGTTGATTCACCCCTCCACTTT,CASSGLDRGNVDSPLHF
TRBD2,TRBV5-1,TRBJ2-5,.,TGCGCCAGCAGCTTGGGCCCCCCCGGGGGGCAAGAGACCCAGTACTTC,CASSLGPPGGQETQYF